This is a list of T cell receptor beta chains from one sample in a study of blood T cell repertoires in COVID-19. Clones were sequenced by immunoSEQ multiplex PCR, and TCRdb holds only the in-frame ones, with some missing. The data contain about 68,000 clones, roughly 80% of them singletons. The sequenced sample consisted of peripheral blood. Receptors were obtained from a human donor in a cohort sampled during active COVID-19. Each CDR3 is given with its conserved first and last residue. Each record gives: CDR3 length, V gene, clone size, D gene, J gene, CDR3 DNA, CDR3 protein. A D gene is named only where the DNA matches it firmly. For some rows the clone size is stated as once, few or many, or as a class when expanded; others skip it.

length: 15; V: TRBV18; size: NA; D: TRBD2; J: TRBJ2-1; DNA: TGTGCCAGCTCACCACTTGGGACTAGCAGGTCTGAGCAGTTCTTC; CDR3: CASSPLGTSRSEQFF
length: 15; V: TRBV6-5; size: NA; D: TRBD1; J: TRBJ2-3; DNA: TGTGCCAGCAGACCTCGGGGACAGGGGTTAGATACGCAGTATTTT; CDR3: CASRPRGQGLDTQYF
length: 17; V: TRBV21-1; size: NA; D: NA; J: TRBJ1-4; DNA: TGTGCCAGCAGCAAAGTTGAGACAGGGGGAACTAATGAAAAACTGTTTTTT; CDR3: CASSKVETGGTNEKLFF
length: 16; V: TRBV10-3; size: NA; D: NA; J: TRBJ1-4; DNA: TGTGCCATCAGTGAGAGGCAGACTGCAACTAATGAAAAACTGTTTTTT; CDR3: CAISERQTATNEKLFF
length: 14; V: TRBV7-6; size: NA; D: NA; J: TRBJ2-3; DNA: TGTGCCAGCAGCTTAGGGGCCGTCACAGATACGCAGTATTTT; CDR3: CASSLGAVTDTQYF
length: 16; V: TRBV2; size: NA; D: NA; J: TRBJ1-3; DNA: TGTGCCAGCAGTGAAGCGCCGGGAAACTCTGGAAACACCATATATTTT; CDR3: CASSEAPGNSGNTIYF
length: 16; V: TRBV7-6; size: NA; D: TRBD2; J: TRBJ2-1; DNA: TGTGCCAGCAGCCTAAACGGGAGGTTGACCTACAATGAGCAGTTCTTC; CDR3: CASSLNGRLTYNEQFF
length: 14; V: TRBV14; size: once; D: TRBD2; J: TRBJ2-1; DNA: TGTGCCAGCAGCCAAGGGCTAGCGGGAGATGAGCAGTTCTTC; CDR3: CASSQGLAGDEQFF
length: 17; V: TRBV6-2/TRBV6-3; size: NA; D: NA; J: TRBJ2-6; DNA: TGTGCCAGCAGTTACGGAGGCTCCATCTCTGGGGCCAACGTCCTGACTTTC; CDR3: CASSYGGSISGANVLTF
length: 14; V: TRBV6-5; size: NA; D: NA; J: TRBJ1-2; DNA: TGTGCCAGCAGTTACTCGGAGACAGTATATGGCTACACCTTC; CDR3: CASSYSETVYGYTF
length: 15; V: TRBV14; size: NA; D: TRBD2; J: TRBJ2-1; DNA: TGTGCCAGCAGCCAACTCACTAGCGGGGGCAAGGCGCAGTTCTTC; CDR3: CASSQLTSGGKAQFF
length: 16; V: TRBV4-2; size: NA; D: NA; J: TRBJ2-1; DNA: TGTGCCAGCAGCCAAGATGGGACTCGCTCCTACAATGAGCAGTTCTTC; CDR3: CASSQDGTRSYNEQFF
length: 15; V: TRBV5-4; size: NA; D: NA; J: TRBJ1-1; DNA: TGTGCCAGCAGCTTGGCGAGTACAGGTAACACTGAAGCTTTCTTT; CDR3: CASSLASTGNTEAFF
length: 13; V: TRBV11-3; size: NA; D: NA; J: TRBJ2-7; DNA: TGTGCCAGCAGCTTAAACCCCAGCTACGAGCAGTACTTC; CDR3: CASSLNPSYEQYF
length: 17; V: TRBV5-4; size: once; D: TRBD2; J: TRBJ2-1; DNA: TGTGCCAGCAGCTTGGCCGGAGGGGCGGGAGTTAACGATGAGCAGTTCTTC; CDR3: CASSLAGGAGVNDEQFF
length: 15; V: TRBV19; size: NA; D: NA; J: TRBJ2-3; DNA: TGTGCCAGTAGTGAGTTTACTAGAGGAGCGGATACGCAGTATTTT; CDR3: CASSEFTRGADTQYF
length: 14; V: TRBV6-2/TRBV6-3; size: once; D: TRBD1; J: TRBJ1-5; DNA: TGTGCCAGCAGCCCGACAGGGAACGATCAGCCCCAGCATTTT; CDR3: CASSPTGNDQPQHF
length: 15; V: TRBV5-6; size: NA; D: TRBD1; J: TRBJ2-5; DNA: TGTGCCAGCAGTCGAGCCGGGACAGCCCAAGAGACCCAGTACTTC; CDR3: CASSRAGTAQETQYF
length: 12; V: TRBV7-6; size: many; D: NA; J: TRBJ2-1; DNA: TGTGCCAGCAGCTCGTACTACTCGGAGCAGTTCTTC; CDR3: CASSSYYSEQFF
length: 15; V: TRBV19; size: NA; D: TRBD2; J: TRBJ2-7; DNA: TGTGCCAGTAGTATAGATACGGCGGGAGGACTGGAGCAGTACTTC; CDR3: CASSIDTAGGLEQYF
length: 17; V: TRBV18; size: NA; D: TRBD1; J: TRBJ1-1; DNA: TGTGCCAGCTCACCACGGGAGGCAGGGGGCACGGCCACTGAAGCTTTCTTT; CDR3: CASSPREAGGTATEAFF
length: 15; V: TRBV9; size: NA; D: TRBD2; J: TRBJ2-5; DNA: TGTGCCAGCAGCGTGGCTAGCGGGGGGGCCGGGACCCAGTACTTC; CDR3: CASSVASGGAGTQYF
length: 14; V: TRBV28; size: NA; D: NA; J: TRBJ1-5; DNA: TGTGCCAGCAGTTTGGGGGGAGTCGAGGAGCCCCAGCATTTT; CDR3: CASSLGGVEEPQHF
length: 14; V: TRBV3-1/TRBV3-2; size: few; D: TRBD1; J: TRBJ2-3; DNA: TGTGCCAGCAGCCTTGGGACAGGTACAGATACGCAGTATTTT; CDR3: CASSLGTGTDTQYF
length: 16; V: TRBV7-2; size: NA; D: TRBD2; J: TRBJ2-5; DNA: TGTGCCAGCAGCTTAGTAGGCGGGGGGGCTCAAGAGACCCAGTACTTC; CDR3: CASSLVGGGAQETQYF
length: 13; V: TRBV7-2; size: NA; D: NA; J: TRBJ2-5; DNA: TGTGCCAGCACCCTCAAGATCCGGGAGACCCAGTACTTC; CDR3: CASTLKIRETQYF
length: 13; V: TRBV5-1; size: NA; D: TRBD1; J: TRBJ1-4; DNA: TGCGCCAGCAGCCTAGAACAGGGGGAAAAACTGTTTTTT; CDR3: CASSLEQGEKLFF
length: 13; V: TRBV6-5; size: NA; D: NA; J: TRBJ1-1; DNA: TGTGCCAGCAGGCAGGTGATAGTCACTGAAGCTTTCTTT; CDR3: CASRQVIVTEAFF
length: 15; V: TRBV18; size: NA; D: NA; J: TRBJ2-6; DNA: TGTGCCACCTCTATTTCGGGCTCTGGGGCCAACGTCCTGACTTTC; CDR3: CATSISGSGANVLTF
length: 15; V: TRBV28; size: NA; D: TRBD1; J: TRBJ2-7; DNA: TGTGCCAGCAGTAACGACAGGGCAAAGGGCTACGAGCAGTACTTC; CDR3: CASSNDRAKGYEQYF
length: 17; V: TRBV7-2; size: few; D: TRBD1; J: TRBJ2-2; DNA: TGTGCCAGCAGCTCCTCCGGGACAGGGGTGGGCACCGGGGAGCTGTTTTTT; CDR3: CASSSSGTGVGTGELFF
length: 15; V: TRBV5-1; size: NA; D: NA; J: TRBJ1-5; DNA: TGCGCCAGCAGCTTGCGTGGGGGCGAGGGTCAGCCCCAGCATTTT; CDR3: CASSLRGGEGQPQHF